This passage covers 26 T cell receptor beta chains from one sample sequenced in a study of PD-L1 blockade in urothelial cancer. The time point: peripheral blood 6 weeks after treatment start. The repertoire was sequenced with immunoSEQ multiplex PCR; TCRdb's copy has only in-frame clones and lacks some. The data show 15,000 to 20,000 clones, with around 81% seen just once and less than 2% held by the top ten. Sequencing was performed on PBMCs, taken around atezolizumab (anti-PD-L1) treatment. These receptors originate from a man aged 45-60 years with urothelial cancer.

The CDR3 is CASSFRGFTDTQYF. DNA of the CDR3: TGTGCCAGCAGCTTCCGGGGATTTACAGATACGCAGTATTTT. The chain couples TRBV11-3 to TRBJ2-3; D possibly corresponds to TRBD2 (5 bases). The CDR3 totals 14 residues. Germline V CDR1 and CDR2: SGHNT, YENEEA. Trimming stripped 3 bases from V and 3 bases from J, with 10 bases between.

This clone was counted a few times. The chain recombines TRBV2 with TRBJ2-2; perhaps TRBD1 as D (6 bases). The length of the CDR3 is 14 residues. V lost 4 bases to trimming and J lost 4 bases, with 10 bases between them. Germline loops: CDR1 SNHLY, CDR2 FYNNEI. The CDR3 region is CASSADSPTGELFF. CDR3 in DNA: TGTGCCAGCAGTGCGGACAGCCCCACCGGGGAGCTGTTTTTT.

The CDR3 is CASSLAQSYNEQFF. The CDR3 bases are TGCGCCAGCAGCTTGGCACAGTCCTACAATGAGCAGTTCTTC. The chain has TRBV5-1 and TRBJ2-1; unclear D gene. Germline CDR1 and CDR2: SGHRS and YFSETQ. CDR3 length equals 14 residues. V lost 0 bases and J 1 base, leaving 5 bases between the germline ends.

The chain uses TRBV30 and TRBJ2-1; TRBD2 matches at 11 bases. From germline, CDR1 is GTSNPN and CDR2 SVGIG (reference sequence). The CDR3 totals 17 residues. J was trimmed by 4 bases and V by 8 bases; bases with no gene match: 16. The CDR3 loop reads CAGIRAFGTSGYNEQFF. Here the CDR3 DNA reads TGTGCCGGGATAAGAGCTTTCGGGACTAGCGGATACAATGAGCAGTTCTTC. The variable domain in full, completed from reference TRBV30 and TRBJ2-1, reads SQTIHQWPATLVQPVGSPLSLECTVEGTSNPNLYWYRQAAGRGLQLLFYSVGIGQISSEVPQNLSASRPQDRQFILSSKKLLLSDSGFYLCAGIRAFGTSGYNEQFFGPGTRLTVL.

The J gene is TRBJ1-2, the V gene TRBV6-1; the D gene is possibly TRBD1 (6 bases). V was cut by 7 bases and J by 7 bases, with 19 bases left in between. The CDR3 consists of 14 residues. Germline V lookup: CDR1 MNHNS, CDR2 SASEGT. The CDR3 reads CASTPGETARGYTF. The CDR3 DNA sequence: TGTGCCAGCACCCCAGGGGAGACAGCGCGTGGCTACACCTTC.

The chain has TRBV5-6 and TRBJ2-1; 8 bases map to TRBD1. Germline V CDR1 and CDR2: SGHDT, YYEEEE. The length of the CDR3 is 15 residues. V gave up 2 bases and J gave up 2 bases; unmatched junction bases: 3. CDR3 DNA sequence: TGTGCCAGCAGCTTCGTGGACAGGGCCTACAATGAGCAGTTCTTC. Amino acids: CASSFVDRAYNEQFF.

This sequence joins TRBV29-1 and TRBJ1-3; D is perhaps TRBD1 (6 bases). CDR3 size: 14 residues. V dropped 3 bases and J dropped 1 base, with 10 bases sitting between them. From germline, CDR1 is SQVTM and CDR2 ANQGSEA. The CDR3 loop reads CSVDGQISGNTIYF. The CDR3 bases are TGCAGCGTTGACGGACAGATATCTGGAAACACCATATATTTT.

V and J are TRBV6-4 and TRBJ2-3; 10 bases are a match to TRBD2. The CDR3 spans 15 residues. The V gene's germline CDR1 is MRHNA and CDR2 SNTAGT. V lost 9 bases to trimming and J lost 4 bases; unmatched junction nucleotides: 10. CDR3 residues: CASSPLSGGPDTQYF. The CDR3 bases are TGTGCCAGTTCCCCCCTTAGCGGGGGGCCAGATACGCAGTATTTT.

The V call is TRBV6-5, the J call TRBJ1-1; possible D gene TRBD1, 5 bases. Germline V gives CDR1 MNHEY, CDR2 SVGAGI. Trimming took 1 base from V and 1 from J, leaving 13 bases between them. The CDR3 contains 16 residues. This chain's CDR3 is CASSYFPEGENTEAFF. The DNA for the CDR3 is TGTGCCAGCAGTTACTTCCCGGAAGGGGAGAACACTGAAGCTTTCTTT.

The chain carries TRBV18 and TRBJ1-1, with D perhaps TRBD1 (6 bases). The CDR3 consists of 14 residues. The ends were cut back, 6 bases at V and 3 bases at J, with 14 bases in the middle. CDR1 and CDR2 (germline): KGHSH, LQKENI. CDR3 nucleotides: TGTGCCAGCTCCACGAGGGGGTTGGACACTGAAGCTTTCTTT. Protein sequence: CASSTRGLDTEAFF. Full variable domain (remainder filled in from reference TRBV18 and TRBJ1-1): NAGVMQNPRHLVRRRGQEARLRCSPMKGHSHVYWYRQLPEEGLKFMVYLQKENIIDESGMPKERFSAEFPKEGPSILRIQQVVRGDSAAYFCASSTRGLDTEAFFGQGTRLTVV.

This chain joins TRBV4-1 and TRBJ1-2; tentative D call: TRBD1 (5 bases). Trimming stripped 1 base from V and 5 bases from J, with 17 bases between. This CDR3 is built from 16 residues. CDR1 MGHRA and CDR2 YSYEKL come from the germline V gene. The CDR3, as DNA: TGCGCCAGCAGCCAAGGGGGACTTTCCTTAGGGTATGGCTACACCTTC. Its protein product is CASSQGGLSLGYGYTF.

This clone was observed a few times. J is TRBJ2-1 and V is TRBV19; TRBD2 matches at 15 bases. The trim removed 7 bases at V and 0 bases at J, leaving 4 bases unmatched. Germline lookup yields CDR1 LNHDA and CDR2 SQIVND (reference sequence). The CDR3 runs to 17 residues. This CDR3 is CASIGTSGGSSYNEQFF. In nucleotides, the CDR3 is TGTGCCAGTATCGGGACTAGCGGGGGGAGCTCCTACAATGAGCAGTTCTTC.

V usage is TRBV15 and J usage is TRBJ2-5, with 9 bases that match TRBD2. V trimming: 5 bases; J trimming: 4 bases; junction bases outside the gene matches: 11. This CDR3 region has 16 residues. In germline, CDR1 is LNHNV, CDR2 YYDKDF (reference sequence). CDR3 sequence: CATSEFTSGLLETQYF. For the CDR3, the DNA is TGTGCCACCAGCGAATTTACTAGCGGGCTTTTAGAGACCCAGTACTTC.

The V call is TRBV12-5, the J call TRBJ2-1; a weak D match, TRBD2 (7 bases). CDR3 length equals 14 residues. From germline, CDR1 is LGHNT and CDR2 FRNRAP. The germline V and J ends were trimmed by 6 bases and 5 bases, with 14 bases remaining between them. This CDR3 is CASGPGGPNNEQFF. CDR3 coding DNA: TGTGCTAGTGGACCCGGGGGGCCGAACAATGAGCAGTTCTTC.

The chain carries TRBV11-2 and TRBJ1-1, with D hard to call. Germline CDR1 and CDR2: SGHAT and FQNNGV. Trimming pared 5 bases from V and 7 bases from J, leaving 8 bases between. The CDR3 sequence is 11 residues long. The CDR3 DNA follows: TGTGCCAGCAGCCCGACTCGTGAAGCTTTCTTT. It encodes CASSPTREAFF.

This chain connects TRBV7-2 to TRBJ1-5, with 8 bases that match TRBD1. Germline lookup yields CDR1 SGHTA and CDR2 FQGNSA. V shed 1 base, J shed 4 bases, and the junction held 15 bases outside the gene matches. The CDR3 covers 19 residues. CDR3 protein: CASSLGPSPTGGYNQPQHF. The DNA for the CDR3 is TGTGCCAGCAGCTTAGGCCCATCCCCAACAGGGGGTTATAATCAGCCCCAGCATTTT.

V gene TRBV4-1 combines with J gene TRBJ2-7, with 7 positions matching TRBD1. The ends lost 0 bases at V and 3 bases at J; junction bases unmatched: 8. Germline lookup yields CDR1 MGHRA and CDR2 YSYEKL. The CDR3 is 16 amino acids. The CDR3 is CASSQDYPGDSYEQYF. For the CDR3, the DNA is TGCGCCAGCAGCCAAGATTATCCAGGGGACAGCTACGAGCAGTACTTC.

V gene TRBV2 combines with J gene TRBJ1-2, with no clear D. CDR3 length: 11 amino acids. V was trimmed by 3 bases and J by 5 bases, leaving 4 bases between them. CDR1 and CDR2 from the germline V gene are SNHLY and FYNNEI. CDR3 residues: CASSDSYGYTF. CDR3 bases: TGTGCCAGCAGTGATTCATATGGCTACACCTTC.

This chain links TRBV16 with TRBJ2-1; no clear D. CDR1 is KGHSY and CDR2 is FQNENV in the germline V gene. Trimming pared 0 bases from V and 3 bases from J, leaving 3 bases between. The CDR3 covers 13 residues. The CDR3 region has the DNA TGTGCCAGCAGCCAATCTCGCTACAATGAGCAGTTCTTC. Its protein product is CASSQSRYNEQFF.

This chain joins TRBV6-5 and TRBJ1-6; maybe TRBD1 (6 bases). This CDR3 contains 15 residues. Trimming took off 6 bases at V and 6 bases at J, with 15 bases between the two ends. Looked up from germline, CDR1 is MNHEY and CDR2 is SVGAGI. The CDR3 DNA sequence: TGTGCCAGCAGCCGCGGACAGACCGCTAATTCACCCCTCCACTTT. This sequence encodes CASSRGQTANSPLHF.

V is TRBV9 and J is TRBJ2-2; perhaps TRBD2 as D (6 bases). V was cut by 0 bases and J by 7 bases, with 7 bases left in between. Germline CDR1 reads SGDLS; CDR2 reads YYNGEE. The CDR3 loop spans 13 amino acids. CDR3 in amino acids: CASSVAGVGELFF. The CDR3 region has the DNA TGTGCCAGCAGCGTAGCGGGGGTCGGGGAGCTGTTTTTT.

The genes are TRBV5-1 and TRBJ1-1, with D possibly matching TRBD1 (5 bases). The CDR3 consists of 14 residues. Trimming removed 2 bases from V and 3 bases from J, with 11 bases in between. The V gene's germline CDR1 is SGHRS and CDR2 YFSETQ. CDR3 sequence: CASSLGGADTEAFF. The CDR3 region has the DNA TGCGCCAGCAGCTTAGGAGGGGCGGACACTGAAGCTTTCTTT.

This clone appeared once. The genes are TRBV6-5 and TRBJ2-3, with 11 nucleotides matching TRBD2. Germline trimming cut 6 bases from V and 9 bases from J; bases unmatched to any gene: 11. Germline CDR1 is MNHEY and CDR2 is SVGAGI. The CDR3 length is 15 residues. The DNA for the CDR3 is TGTGCCAGCAGCCTCGTAGGTAGCGGGGGGGGCACGCAGTATTTT. Protein sequence: CASSLVGSGGGTQYF.

The V call is TRBV5-1, the J call TRBJ1-1; D is perhaps TRBD1 (5 bases). Per germline, CDR1 SGHRS and CDR2 YFSETQ. V gave up 0 bases and J gave up 7 bases, with 10 bases separating them. This CDR3 has 13 amino acids. The CDR3 DNA reads TGCGCCAGCAGCTTGGCAGGGTGGAGTGAAGCTTTCTTT. This sequence encodes CASSLAGWSEAFF.

The chain carries TRBV5-1 and TRBJ2-3; tentative D call: TRBD2 (6 bases). Trimming left V 3 bases short and J 1 base short, with 12 bases between. The germline V gene has CDR1 SGHRS and CDR2 YFSETQ. The CDR3 loop spans 15 amino acids. CDR3 sequence: CASSWGTPRTDTQYF. The CDR3 DNA is TGCGCCAGCAGCTGGGGGACTCCCCGCACAGATACGCAGTATTTT.

The gene calls are TRBV18 and TRBJ1-5; 9 bases match TRBD1. Germline V gene lookup returns CDR1 KGHSH and CDR2 LQKENI. This CDR3 contains 15 residues. Trimming removed 4 bases from V and 4 bases from J; junction bases left unmatched: 5. The DNA for the CDR3 is TGTGCCAGCTCACTCCGGACAGGGGAGAATCAGCCCCAGCATTTT. Its protein is CASSLRTGENQPQHF.